This entry features one T cell receptor (beta chain) sequence. The V gene's germline CDR1 is LNHDA and CDR2 SQIVND (reference sequence). This CDR3 has 16 residues. The trim removed 4 bases at V and 7 bases at J, leaving 10 bases unmatched. Original analysis: Estimation of nucleated cell counts relied on the amplification of reference gene primers. Clones were read by immunoSEQ multiplex PCR, and TCRdb kept only the in-frame ones, dropping some. V, J and clone size derive from that table, while D and trimming were established from the DNA sequence. This sample has roughly 150,000 clones; 85% occur once, and the top ten carry roughly 6.2%. This record belongs to a study of blood T cell repertoires in COVID-19. Study-wide background: Spain, Italy and the United States supplied samples that represented acute and convalescent COVID-19.

Sequenced: PBMCs or T cells enriched from blood (not recorded which). This sequence originates from a woman aged 40 to 50 who had recovered from COVID-19. This sequence joins TRBV19 and TRBJ1-1, with 12 bases aligning to TRBD1. CDR3 region: CASSNTGTGGRGEAFF. The CDR3 DNA reads TGTGCCAGTAGTAACACCGGGACAGGGGGCCGGGGTGAAGCTTTCTTT.